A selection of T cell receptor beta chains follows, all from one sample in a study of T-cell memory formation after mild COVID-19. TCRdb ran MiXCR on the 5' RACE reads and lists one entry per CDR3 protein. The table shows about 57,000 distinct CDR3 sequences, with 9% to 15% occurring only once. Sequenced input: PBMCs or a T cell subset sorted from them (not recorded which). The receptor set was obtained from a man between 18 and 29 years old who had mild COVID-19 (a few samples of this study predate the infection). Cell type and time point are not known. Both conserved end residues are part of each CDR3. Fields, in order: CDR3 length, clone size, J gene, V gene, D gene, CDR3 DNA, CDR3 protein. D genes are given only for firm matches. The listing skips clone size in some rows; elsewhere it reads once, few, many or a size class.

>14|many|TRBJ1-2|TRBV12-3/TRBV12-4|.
TGTGCCAGCAGTCGGACTTTCGACCACTATGGCTACACCTTC
CASSRTFDHYGYTF
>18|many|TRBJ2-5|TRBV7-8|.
TGTGCCAGCAGCTTAGCCTCCATGGGAGGGGGATCGGGAGAGACCCAGTACTTC
CASSLASMGGGSGETQYF
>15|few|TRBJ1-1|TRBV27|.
TGTGCCAGCAGTTCCTACAAGGGTGGGTCGATTGAAGCTTTCTTT
CASSSYKGGSIEAFF
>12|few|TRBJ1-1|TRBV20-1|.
TGCAGTGCTTACAGACAGAACACTGAAGCTTTCTTT
CSAYRQNTEAFF
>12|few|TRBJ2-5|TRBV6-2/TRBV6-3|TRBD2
TGTGCCAGCAGTGCCGGACTAGGGACCCAGTACTTC
CASSAGLGTQYF
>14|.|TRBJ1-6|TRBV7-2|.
TGTGCCAGCAGCGATGGGACGGTCGGTTCACCCCTCCACTTT
CASSDGTVGSPLHF
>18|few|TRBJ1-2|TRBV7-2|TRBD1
TGTGCCAGCAGCTCCCGCGGGGGGCCGGGACAGGGACTCCATGGCTACACCTTC
CASSSRGGPGQGLHGYTF
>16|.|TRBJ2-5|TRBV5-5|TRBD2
TGTGCCAGCAGCTTCGGTAGCGGGAAATGGGAGGAGACCCAGTACTTC
CASSFGSGKWEETQYF
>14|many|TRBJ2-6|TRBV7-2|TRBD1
TGTGCCAGCAAGGGACAGGCTGGGGCCAACGTCCTGACTTTC
CASKGQAGANVLTF
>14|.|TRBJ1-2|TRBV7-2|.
TGTGCCAGCAGCCCTGAAGTGGGGCCAACTGGCTACACCTTC
CASSPEVGPTGYTF
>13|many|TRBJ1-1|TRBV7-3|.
TGTGCCAGCAGCCACGACAGATGGACTGAAGCTTTCTTT
CASSHDRWTEAFF
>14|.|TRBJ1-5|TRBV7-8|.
TGTGCCAGCAGCCGGGAGAGGGGGGGCCAGCCCCAGCATTTT
CASSRERGGQPQHF
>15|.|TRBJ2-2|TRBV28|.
TGTGCCAGCAGTTTACTAGGGGGAAACACCGGGGAGCTGTTTTTT
CASSLLGGNTGELFF
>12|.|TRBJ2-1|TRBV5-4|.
TGTGCCAGCAGCTGGGGGTTGGGTGAGCAGTTCTTC
CASSWGLGEQFF
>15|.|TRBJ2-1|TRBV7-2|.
TGTGCCAGCAGAGACGCTGGGTTGGTTATCAATGAGCAGTTCTTC
CASRDAGLVINEQFF
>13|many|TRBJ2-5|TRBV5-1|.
TGCGCCAGCAGCTTCGCGGGGCTTGAGACCCAGTACTTC
CASSFAGLETQYF
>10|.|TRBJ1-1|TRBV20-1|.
TGCAGTGCTAGTTGGTCCAGAGCTTTCTTT
CSASWSRAFF
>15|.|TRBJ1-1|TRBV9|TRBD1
TGTGCCAGCAGCGCCTCAGGGGGCTTAGGCACTGAAGCTTTCTTT
CASSASGGLGTEAFF
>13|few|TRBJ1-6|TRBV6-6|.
TGTGCCAGCGGTCGGCCCCCGGGTTCACCCCTCCACTTT
CASGRPPGSPLHF
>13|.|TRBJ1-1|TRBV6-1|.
TGTGCCAGCAGCGCCACCCGGGCATCTGAAGCTTTCTTT
CASSATRASEAFF
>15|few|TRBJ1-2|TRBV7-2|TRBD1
TGTGCCAGCAGCCTAAGGGACAGGGAAGGTGGAGGCTACACCTTC
CASSLRDREGGGYTF
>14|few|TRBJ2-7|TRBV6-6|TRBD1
TGTGCCAGCAGTTACTATCGGACAGGAGAGGAGCAGTACTTC
CASSYYRTGEEQYF
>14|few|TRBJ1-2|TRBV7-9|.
TGTGCCAGCAGCTTACCCTCGGGGGTAGGGGGCTACACCTTC
CASSLPSGVGGYTF
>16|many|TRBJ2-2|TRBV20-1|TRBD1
TGCAGTGCTAGGATACCGGGACAGGAATCCACCGGGGAGCTGTTTTTT
CSARIPGQESTGELFF
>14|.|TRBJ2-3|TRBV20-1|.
TGCAGTGCTAGAGTAGAGGGCCTGAGATATACGCAGTATTTT
CSARVEGLRYTQYF
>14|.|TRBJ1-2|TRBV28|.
TGTGCCAGCTCAGGACCAGTCTCAAACTATGGCTACACCTTC
CASSGPVSNYGYTF
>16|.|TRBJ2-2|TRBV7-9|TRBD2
TGTGCCAGCAGCTTAAGCGGGGGGGCGAACACCGGGGAGCTGTTTTTT
CASSLSGGANTGELFF
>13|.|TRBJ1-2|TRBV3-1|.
TGTGCCAGCAGCCGAGGGCCGGACTATGGCTACACCTTC
CASSRGPDYGYTF
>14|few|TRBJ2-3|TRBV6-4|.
TGTGCCAGCAGTGCAAACGGGGCAAGAGATACGCAGTATTTT
CASSANGARDTQYF
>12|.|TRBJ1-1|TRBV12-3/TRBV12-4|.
TGTGCCAGCAGCCAGACCGACGCTGAAGCTTTCTTT
CASSQTDAEAFF
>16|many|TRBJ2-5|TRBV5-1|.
TGCGCCAGCAGCTTGCTGCCCCTTGGGCAGAAAGAGACCCAGTACTTC
CASSLLPLGQKETQYF
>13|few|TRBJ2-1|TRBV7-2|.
TGTGCCAGCAGCTTGCCGCCAGCGGGTGAGCAGTTCTTC
CASSLPPAGEQFF
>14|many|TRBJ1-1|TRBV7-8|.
TGTGCCAGCAGCTTAGTAGGTCAGAACACTGAAGCTTTCTTT
CASSLVGQNTEAFF
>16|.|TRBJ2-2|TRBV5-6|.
TGTGCCAGCAGCCTGACAGAGCCCGCGAACACCGGGGAGCTGTTTTTT
CASSLTEPANTGELFF
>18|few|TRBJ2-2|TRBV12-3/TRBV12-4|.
TGTGCCAGCAGACCAACCATGTGGTACAGGGCGGGAACCGGGGAGCTGTTTTTT
CASRPTMWYRAGTGELFF
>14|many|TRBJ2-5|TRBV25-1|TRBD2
TGTGCCAGCAGTGGACTAGCGGGGCAAGAGACCCAGTACTTC
CASSGLAGQETQYF
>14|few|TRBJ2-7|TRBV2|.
TGTGCCGTATTTGAATCTGGCAAACCCTACGAGCAGTACTTC
CAVFESGKPYEQYF
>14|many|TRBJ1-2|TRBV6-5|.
TGTGCCAGCAGGGGAGACCGGGACAAAGGCGGCTACACCTTC
CASRGDRDKGGYTF
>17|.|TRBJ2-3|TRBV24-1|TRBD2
TGTGCCACCAGTGATTCCCGTGCTAGCGGGGGCACAGATACGCAGTATTTT
CATSDSRASGGTDTQYF
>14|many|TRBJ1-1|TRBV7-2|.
TGTGCCACCAGGATCGGGCAGACGAACACTGAAGCTTTCTTT
CATRIGQTNTEAFF
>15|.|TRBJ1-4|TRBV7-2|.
TGTGCCAGCAGCCCCCAGGGTCCAACTAATGAAAAACTGTTTTTT
CASSPQGPTNEKLFF
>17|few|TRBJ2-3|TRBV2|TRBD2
TGTGCCAGCAGTGAGACCTTGACGGGACTAGCCACAGATACGCAGTATTTT
CASSETLTGLATDTQYF
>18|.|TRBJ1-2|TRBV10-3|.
TGTGCCATCAGCGCACTGTTGATTTCTCGAGAGGGGGACTATGGCTACACCTTC
CAISALLISREGDYGYTF
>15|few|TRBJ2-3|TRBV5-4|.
TGTGCCAGCAGTCCGACGGGGGTTCCCTCGGATACGCAGTATTTT
CASSPTGVPSDTQYF
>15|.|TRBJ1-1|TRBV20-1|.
TGCAGTGCTAGAGGGGCGGCGGAGGGGATTACTGAAGCTTTCTTT
CSARGAAEGITEAFF